A selection of T cell receptor beta chains follows, all from one sample in a study of human T cells and chemical hapten exposure. In TCRdb, the RACE reads were re-called with MiXCR into one record per CDR3 protein. Seen here are around 110,000 distinct CDR3 sequences, roughly 12% observed once, and the top ten hold about 1.6%. The input for sequencing was whole blood, taken in connection with sensitization to the hapten diphenylcyclopropenone (DPC). These receptors originate from a woman aged 45-65 years with alopecia areata. Some clones in this sample may be carry-over from other donors' samples. Both conserved end residues are part of each CDR3. The order of the fields is D gene, J gene, clone size, V gene, CDR3 DNA, CDR3 protein. The D gene is left open where the match is weak. Only some rows state a clone size, as once, few, many or a class for expanded clones.

D gene: -; J gene: TRBJ2-3; clone size: few; V gene: TRBV4-3; CDR3 DNA: TGCGCCAGCAGCCGCCGACCCAAAACAACAGATACGCAGTATTTT; CDR3 protein: CASSRRPKTTDTQYF
D gene: -; J gene: TRBJ2-7; clone size: many; V gene: TRBV5-1; CDR3 DNA: TGCGCCAGCAGCTTGTCGGGCCCATCTAACTACGAGCAGTACTTC; CDR3 protein: CASSLSGPSNYEQYF
D gene: TRBD1; J gene: TRBJ1-2; clone size: few; V gene: TRBV7-9; CDR3 DNA: TGTGCCAGCACCCCGGGACAGGACTATGGCTACACCTTC; CDR3 protein: CASTPGQDYGYTF
D gene: -; J gene: TRBJ2-1; clone size: -; V gene: TRBV5-1; CDR3 DNA: TGCGCCAGCAGCTTGCCGCCTCAGTACAATGAGCAGTTCTTC; CDR3 protein: CASSLPPQYNEQFF
D gene: TRBD2; J gene: TRBJ2-1; clone size: once; V gene: TRBV6-5; CDR3 DNA: TGTGCCAGCAGTTACTCGACAGGACTAGCGGGAGTAAAGCAGTTCTTC; CDR3 protein: CASSYSTGLAGVKQFF
D gene: TRBD2; J gene: TRBJ2-4; clone size: -; V gene: TRBV20-1; CDR3 DNA: TGCAGTGCTATGACTAGCGGGAGGAAAAACATTCAGTACTTC; CDR3 protein: CSAMTSGRKNIQYF
D gene: TRBD1; J gene: TRBJ2-1; clone size: many; V gene: TRBV10-3; CDR3 DNA: TGTGCCATCGGACAGGGGGCTTCCAATGAGCAGTTCTTC; CDR3 protein: CAIGQGASNEQFF
D gene: TRBD1; J gene: TRBJ2-3; clone size: -; V gene: TRBV4-2; CDR3 DNA: TGTGCCAGCAGCCTCACAGGGGGACAGGCGAGCGATACGCAGTATTTT; CDR3 protein: CASSLTGGQASDTQYF
D gene: -; J gene: TRBJ1-1; clone size: few; V gene: TRBV6-5; CDR3 DNA: TGTGCCAGCACCCCGGGTCCAACGAACTGGTTGAACACTGAAGCTTTCTTT; CDR3 protein: CASTPGPTNWLNTEAFF
D gene: -; J gene: TRBJ1-4; clone size: few; V gene: TRBV18; CDR3 DNA: TGTGCCAGCTCACCGGCGGGGGAAAAACTGTTTTTT; CDR3 protein: CASSPAGEKLFF
D gene: -; J gene: TRBJ2-3; clone size: -; V gene: TRBV6-6; CDR3 DNA: TGTGCCAGCAACTCGCGGGCCACGCAGTATTTT; CDR3 protein: CASNSRATQYF
D gene: -; J gene: TRBJ1-1; clone size: few; V gene: TRBV20-1; CDR3 DNA: TGCAGTGCACCTGACCTCTCGGGAACTGAAGCTTTCTTT; CDR3 protein: CSAPDLSGTEAFF
D gene: -; J gene: TRBJ1-4; clone size: many; V gene: TRBV7-6; CDR3 DNA: -; CDR3 protein: CASSSSGPAGEKLFF
D gene: -; J gene: TRBJ1-5; clone size: many; V gene: TRBV20-1; CDR3 DNA: TGCAGTGCTAGAGATCGGGACACTCATCAGCCCCAGCATTTT; CDR3 protein: CSARDRDTHQPQHF
D gene: TRBD2; J gene: TRBJ2-1; clone size: few; V gene: TRBV18; CDR3 DNA: TGTGCCAGCTCAAGCCCCGGGACTAGCGGTTACAATGAGCAGTTCTTC; CDR3 protein: CASSSPGTSGYNEQFF
D gene: -; J gene: TRBJ2-2; clone size: few; V gene: TRBV7-2; CDR3 DNA: TGTGCCAGCAGCCGGGACTTTCTTACCGGGGAGCTGTTTTTT; CDR3 protein: CASSRDFLTGELFF
D gene: TRBD1; J gene: TRBJ1-2; clone size: few; V gene: TRBV29-1; CDR3 DNA: TGCAGCGTTGAGGGACAGCCAAAGAGCTACACCTTC; CDR3 protein: CSVEGQPKSYTF
D gene: -; J gene: TRBJ2-7; clone size: many; V gene: TRBV3-1; CDR3 DNA: TGTGCCAGCAGCCAAGACGCGGGGACCTACGAGCAGTACTTC; CDR3 protein: CASSQDAGTYEQYF
D gene: -; J gene: TRBJ2-7; clone size: -; V gene: TRBV29-1; CDR3 DNA: TGCAGCGGGGGACAATCCTACGAGCAGTACTTC; CDR3 protein: CSGGQSYEQYF
D gene: -; J gene: TRBJ1-1; clone size: few; V gene: TRBV29-1; CDR3 DNA: TGCAGCGTAAAGCTGGGGGCGGGCACTGAAGCTTTCTTT; CDR3 protein: CSVKLGAGTEAFF
D gene: -; J gene: TRBJ2-1; clone size: -; V gene: TRBV4-2; CDR3 DNA: TGTGCCAGCAGCCAAGATGAGTCCGGGTACAATGAGCAGTTCTTC; CDR3 protein: CASSQDESGYNEQFF
D gene: -; J gene: TRBJ1-5; clone size: many; V gene: TRBV6-2/TRBV6-3; CDR3 DNA: TGTGCCTCTGAAGGACAGCTCAATCAGCCCCAGCATTTT; CDR3 protein: CASEGQLNQPQHF
D gene: -; J gene: TRBJ1-6; clone size: few; V gene: TRBV19; CDR3 DNA: TGTGCCAGTAGCCCGCAGGGGATTTCACCCCTCCACTTT; CDR3 protein: CASSPQGISPLHF
D gene: TRBD1; J gene: TRBJ2-2; clone size: few; V gene: TRBV28; CDR3 DNA: TGTGCCACCCGAGGGGGCGGTAAATGGTCCGGGGAGCTGTTTTTT; CDR3 protein: CATRGGGKWSGELFF
D gene: -; J gene: TRBJ1-5; clone size: few; V gene: TRBV6-6; CDR3 DNA: TGTGTCAGCTGGATTGGACCGGGAGGAGATCAGCCCCAGCATTTT; CDR3 protein: CVSWIGPGGDQPQHF
D gene: -; J gene: TRBJ2-7; clone size: few; V gene: TRBV7-9; CDR3 DNA: TGTGCCAGCAGCTTTGAGGGAATGTCAAGGGAGCAGTACTTC; CDR3 protein: CASSFEGMSREQYF
D gene: TRBD1; J gene: TRBJ1-2; clone size: medium-sized; V gene: TRBV29-1; CDR3 DNA: TGCAGCGTTACGACAGGGGGTGGCTACACCTTC; CDR3 protein: CSVTTGGGYTF
D gene: TRBD2; J gene: TRBJ2-7; clone size: -; V gene: TRBV25-1; CDR3 DNA: TGTGCCAGCAGTGGGGGAAGCGGGAGTGTGTCCTACGAGCAGTACTTC; CDR3 protein: CASSGGSGSVSYEQYF
D gene: -; J gene: TRBJ2-7; clone size: -; V gene: TRBV5-1; CDR3 DNA: TGCGCCAGCAGCTTGGAGCTAGCGATAAGCTCCTACGAGCAGTACTTC; CDR3 protein: CASSLELAISSYEQYF
D gene: -; J gene: TRBJ1-3; clone size: -; V gene: TRBV6-1; CDR3 DNA: TGTGCCAGCAGTGTGGGCCCGGGTATATTTGGAAACACCATATATTTT; CDR3 protein: CASSVGPGIFGNTIYF
D gene: TRBD2; J gene: TRBJ2-3; clone size: many; V gene: TRBV9; CDR3 DNA: TGTGCCAGCAGCCCAGCTAGCGGCCTCACAGATACGCAGTATTTT; CDR3 protein: CASSPASGLTDTQYF
D gene: TRBD1; J gene: TRBJ1-1; clone size: -; V gene: TRBV18; CDR3 DNA: TGTGCCAGCTCCGGGACAGGCTTTTCTGAGACTGAAGCTTTCTTT; CDR3 protein: CASSGTGFSETEAFF
D gene: -; J gene: TRBJ2-1; clone size: many; V gene: TRBV11-2; CDR3 DNA: TGTGCCAGCAGCTCCACCTTCTCCGTCGATGAGCAGTTCTTC; CDR3 protein: CASSSTFSVDEQFF
D gene: -; J gene: TRBJ2-5; clone size: -; V gene: TRBV7-2; CDR3 DNA: TGTGCCAGCAGCCCCAGGAACCAAGAGACCCAGTACTTC; CDR3 protein: CASSPRNQETQYF
D gene: TRBD1; J gene: TRBJ1-3; clone size: -; V gene: TRBV5-5; CDR3 DNA: TGTGCCAGCAGCCTGGGGACAGGGCAAGGAAACACCATATATTTT; CDR3 protein: CASSLGTGQGNTIYF
D gene: TRBD2; J gene: TRBJ2-7; clone size: many; V gene: TRBV5-1; CDR3 DNA: TGCGCCAGCAGCAGGAGCGGGAGTGGTCCCGAGCAGTACTTC; CDR3 protein: CASSRSGSGPEQYF
D gene: -; J gene: TRBJ1-2; clone size: many; V gene: TRBV7-2; CDR3 DNA: TGTGCCAGCAGCTTATCTGGGTCAGGCGGAGGCTACACCTTC; CDR3 protein: CASSLSGSGGGYTF
D gene: TRBD1; J gene: TRBJ2-7; clone size: -; V gene: TRBV5-5; CDR3 DNA: TGTGCCAGCAGCTCCCCGGACAGGGGGCGCGAGCAGTACTTC; CDR3 protein: CASSSPDRGREQYF
D gene: -; J gene: TRBJ1-3; clone size: few; V gene: TRBV29-1; CDR3 DNA: TGCAGCGCGTTGAGGGAACCCTCCTCTGGAAACACCATATATTTT; CDR3 protein: CSALREPSSGNTIYF
D gene: TRBD1; J gene: TRBJ2-3; clone size: -; V gene: TRBV4-1; CDR3 DNA: TGCGCCAGCAGCCAGCCCACAGGGGCAGATACGCAGTATTTT; CDR3 protein: CASSQPTGADTQYF
D gene: -; J gene: TRBJ1-1; clone size: -; V gene: TRBV7-9; CDR3 DNA: TGTGCCAGCAGCCCAGGGACGCTATCGGCTTTCTTT; CDR3 protein: CASSPGTLSAFF
D gene: -; J gene: TRBJ2-7; clone size: -; V gene: TRBV6-6; CDR3 DNA: TGTGCCAGCAGTTGGATAGACGAGCAGTACTTC; CDR3 protein: CASSWIDEQYF
D gene: -; J gene: TRBJ1-4; clone size: -; V gene: TRBV6-5; CDR3 DNA: TGTGCCAGCAGTTACTCGGGGAGCTACCCTAACCGTATTGAAAAACTGTTTTTT; CDR3 protein: CASSYSGSYPNRIEKLFF
D gene: -; J gene: TRBJ2-1; clone size: few; V gene: TRBV6-2/TRBV6-3; CDR3 DNA: TGTGCCAGCAGTTACCCCAGCAATGAGCAGTTCTTC; CDR3 protein: CASSYPSNEQFF
D gene: -; J gene: TRBJ1-1; clone size: -; V gene: TRBV5-1; CDR3 DNA: TGCGCCAGCAGCTTGGGGGGCGGGTCGACTGAAGCTTTCTTT; CDR3 protein: CASSLGGGSTEAFF
D gene: TRBD1; J gene: TRBJ2-7; clone size: -; V gene: TRBV28; CDR3 DNA: TGTGCCAGTACTCCGGGACAGTCCTACGAGCAGTACTTC; CDR3 protein: CASTPGQSYEQYF
D gene: TRBD1; J gene: TRBJ1-2; clone size: -; V gene: TRBV29-1; CDR3 DNA: TGCAGCGTCGGGGGACAGGGTCATGGCTACACCTTC; CDR3 protein: CSVGGQGHGYTF
D gene: TRBD1; J gene: TRBJ1-6; clone size: few; V gene: TRBV9; CDR3 DNA: TGTGCCAGCAGCTGGGACAGTTATAATTCACCCCTCCACTTT; CDR3 protein: CASSWDSYNSPLHF
D gene: -; J gene: TRBJ2-2; clone size: few; V gene: TRBV28; CDR3 DNA: TGTGCCAGCAGTAGAGGCGGCGGGTCCTTCACCGGGGAGCTGTTTTTT; CDR3 protein: CASSRGGGSFTGELFF
D gene: -; J gene: TRBJ2-5; clone size: -; V gene: TRBV5-6; CDR3 DNA: TGTGCCAGCAGCTTGGATACGGGAGTCTTGTTAGAGACCCGGTACTTC; CDR3 protein: CASSLDTGVLLETRYF
D gene: TRBD2; J gene: TRBJ2-5; clone size: few; V gene: TRBV2; CDR3 DNA: TGTGCCAGCACCCCAGGACTAGCGGGGGCCCAAGAGACCCAGTACTTC; CDR3 protein: CASTPGLAGAQETQYF
D gene: -; J gene: TRBJ2-7; clone size: -; V gene: TRBV10-3; CDR3 DNA: TGTGCCATCAGTTCGACAGATTCAACCTACGAGCAGTACTTC; CDR3 protein: CAISSTDSTYEQYF
D gene: TRBD1; J gene: TRBJ2-7; clone size: few; V gene: TRBV11-2; CDR3 DNA: TGTGCCAGCAGCTTAGCTACAGGGACAGGGGGCTACGAGCAGTACTTC; CDR3 protein: CASSLATGTGGYEQYF